The sequence of this T cell receptor (beta chain) was determined in a study of cytomegalovirus exposure and HLA in healthy donors. About the research overall: Under 85% of 398 genotyped donors fell in the Caucasian-associated ancestry cluster.

Amplification used 60 Vbeta primers and 13 Jbeta primers. Clones were read by immunoSEQ multiplex PCR, and TCRdb kept only the in-frame ones, dropping some. The sample carries around 140,000 clones, about 70% recorded once. This CDR3 has 14 residues. Germline trimming cut 0 bases from V and 3 bases from J; bases unmatched to any gene: 1. From germline, CDR1 is SGHRS and CDR2 YFSETQ. Nominally healthy donors provided the samples, though records likely missed some immune exposures. The clonotype originates from an older woman in good health and CMV-seropositive. The rearrangement uses TRBV5-1 and TRBJ2-7, with 9 positions matching TRBD1. The sample consisted of PBMCs. In nucleotides, the CDR3 is TGCGCCAGCAGCTTGGTGGGACAGGGCTACGAGCAGTACTTC. It specifies CASSLVGQGYEQYF. The complete variable domain, with remaining parts taken from reference TRBV5-1 and TRBJ2-7, reads KAGVTQTPRYLIKTRGQQVTLSCSPISGHRSVSWYQQTPGQGLQFLFEYFSETQRNKGNFPGRFSGRQFSNSRSEMNVSTLELGDSALYLCASSLVGQGYEQYFGPGTRLTVT.